This TCR beta chain derives from a study of Graves' ophthalmopathy and Graves' hyperthyroidism. Amplification from RNA transcripts yielded the TCR beta CDR3 regions. HTBI-primed RT-PCR formed the first round, and a multiplex PCR formed the second. Via MiXCR, TCRdb re-called the multiplex PCR reads, giving one row per CDR3 protein. This table holds 900,000 to 1,200,000 distinct CDR3 sequences, roughly two fifths found once. Ten or more counts support this clonotype. CDR1 is SQVTM and CDR2 is ANQGSEA in the germline V gene. Unmatched junction bases numbered 1, after V lost 7 bases and J lost 4 bases. This CDR3 has 12 amino acids.

V gene TRBV29-1 combines with J gene TRBJ1-1; 12 bases line up with TRBD1. The sequencing sample was made of peripheral blood or thyroid tissue (not recorded which). This TCR was sampled from an adult man with Graves' hyperthyroidism. CDR3 nucleotides: TGCAGCGGGGGACAGGGGGCCACTGAAGCTTTCTTT. This translates into CSGGQGATEAFF.